These T cell receptor beta chains were read from a single sample in a study of T cells in Graves' hyperthyroidism and ophthalmopathy. TCRdb passed the multiplex PCR reads through MiXCR, listing each CDR3 protein once. Here the sample spans under 300,000 distinct CDR3 sequences, 13% to 15% being singletons. Sequences were obtained from blood. These receptors were obtained from a woman in her 40s with Graves' hyperthyroidism that later progressed to Graves' ophthalmopathy. CDR3s include the opening cysteine and the closing phenylalanine or tryptophan. The D gene is left open where the match is weak. A clone size is listed for some rows: how often the clone was seen (once, few, many), or a class if it is expanded.

abundance | j_gene | v_gene | d_gene | CDR3nt | CDR3aa
. | TRBJ1-1 | TRBV15 | TRBD1 | TGTGCCACCAGCGGGTGGGACAGGGGTTACACTGAAGCTTTCTTT | CATSGWDRGYTEAFF
many | TRBJ1-5 | TRBV19 | . | TGTGCCAGCCGGACGGAGTATAGCAATCAGCCCCAGCATTTT | CASRTEYSNQPQHF
many | TRBJ2-3 | TRBV2 | TRBD2 | TGTGCCAGCAGCGCCGGGACTAGCGGCCGCTCGACGCAGTATTTT | CASSAGTSGRSTQYF
few | TRBJ2-5 | TRBV7-9 | TRBD2 | TGTGCCAGCAGCTTGGGACTAGCGGGGGTTGAGACCCAGTACTTC | CASSLGLAGVETQYF
few | TRBJ2-3 | TRBV20-1 | TRBD1 | TGCAGTGCTAGGGATACTTTAGGGGGCCCGTACACAGATACGCAGTATTTT | CSARDTLGGPYTDTQYF
many | TRBJ2-7 | TRBV20-1 | TRBD1 | TGCAGTGCCGAGAGCAGGGGGACCTACGAGCAGTACTTC | CSAESRGTYEQYF
many | TRBJ2-5 | TRBV7-9 | TRBD1 | TGTGCCAGCAGCCCTAGGGACAGGGAGCAAGAGACCCAGTACTTC | CASSPRDREQETQYF
many | TRBJ2-1 | TRBV2 | TRBD2 | TGTGCCAGCGAGCGGGAGTTAGGGAATGAGCAGTTCTTC | CASERELGNEQFF
many | TRBJ1-1 | TRBV5-6 | . | TGTGCCAGCAGCCACCGAGGAGGGATGACTGAAGCTTTCTTT | CASSHRGGMTEAFF
many | TRBJ2-5 | TRBV5-4 | . | TGTGCCAGCAGCTTGGGTAGTCTCGAGACCCAGTACTTC | CASSLGSLETQYF
few | TRBJ2-3 | TRBV4-1 | TRBD2 | TGCGCCAGCAGCCAAAAGCTAAGTAGGGAGGGGACAGATACGCAGTATTTT | CASSQKLSREGTDTQYF
. | TRBJ1-4 | TRBV6-1 | TRBD1 | TGTGCCACACGCCGGGGGACAGATGAAAAACTGTTTTTT | CATRRGTDEKLFF
once | TRBJ1-1 | TRBV4-1 | . | TGCGCCAGCAGCCAAATAAGACAAGCCACTGAAGCTTTCTTT | CASSQIRQATEAFF
few | TRBJ2-3 | TRBV30 | . | TGTGCCTGGAGTAGCAACACAGGTACGCAGTATTTT | CAWSSNTGTQYF
. | TRBJ2-5 | TRBV7-3 | TRBD2 | TGTGCCAGCAGCTTAGGCACTAGCGTGGAAGAGACCCAGTACTTC | CASSLGTSVEETQYF
many | TRBJ2-7 | TRBV3-1 | TRBD2 | TGTGCCAGCAGCCAAGTCGGGGGGGCTCGGCAGTACTTC | CASSQVGGARQYF
many | TRBJ2-1 | TRBV11-2 | TRBD2 | TGTGCCAGCAGCTCTTACCTAGGGACTAGCGGGAGCATAGATGAGCAGTTCTTC | CASSSYLGTSGSIDEQFF
many | TRBJ2-1 | TRBV27 | TRBD1 | TGTGCCAGCAGTGCGGACAGGACGGATGAGCAGTTCTTC | CASSADRTDEQFF
many | TRBJ2-1 | TRBV6-2/TRBV6-3 | . | TGTGCCAGCAGTCCCCCGACGGGGTCACGCTACAATGAGCAGTTCTTC | CASSPPTGSRYNEQFF
few | TRBJ2-3 | TRBV30 | TRBD2 | TGTGCCTGGAGTATCGGGGGGGACACAGATACGCAGTATTTT | CAWSIGGDTDTQYF
many | TRBJ2-1 | TRBV30 | TRBD1 | TGTGCCTGGAGCCGGACAGGGCGAGGGGCTTACAATGAGCAGTTCTTC | CAWSRTGRGAYNEQFF
. | TRBJ1-3 | TRBV11-2 | . | TGTGCCAGCAGCGACCCGGGACGGATCTCTGGAAACACCATATATTTT | CASSDPGRISGNTIYF
many | TRBJ2-7 | TRBV30 | . | TGTGCCTGGAGTGTACTGTTGAGCGGCGAGCAGTACTTC | CAWSVLLSGEQYF
. | TRBJ2-3 | TRBV7-9 | . | TGTGCCAGCAGCTTCCTGACAGCAAGTAGCACAGATACGCAGTATTTT | CASSFLTASSTDTQYF
. | TRBJ2-5 | TRBV5-1 | . | TGCGCCAGCAGCTTGGGGGCGGGCAACCAAGAGACCCAGTACTTC | CASSLGAGNQETQYF
many | TRBJ2-3 | TRBV5-1 | . | TGTGCCAGCAGCCTGAGCACAGATACGCAGTATTTT | CASSLSTDTQYF
many | TRBJ1-4 | TRBV19 | . | TGTGCCAGTAGTATCCAGTTTGGGCTTAGCCCTAATGAAAAACTGTTTTTT | CASSIQFGLSPNEKLFF
few | TRBJ2-7 | TRBV10-3 | . | TGTGCCATCAGTGAGTACCACGAGCAGTACTTC | CAISEYHEQYF
once | TRBJ1-1 | TRBV12-3/TRBV12-4 | TRBD1 | TGTGCCAGCAGCCTCAGGGGGGTGAACACTGAAGCTTTCTTT | CASSLRGVNTEAFF
many | TRBJ2-7 | TRBV9 | . | TGTGCCAGCAGCGCACCCTCAGGGGGAGGGGAGCAGTACTTC | CASSAPSGGGEQYF
. | TRBJ2-2 | TRBV7-9 | TRBD1 | TGTGCCAGCAGCTCTCAGGGGGCGGGAAACACCGGGGAGCTGTTTTTT | CASSSQGAGNTGELFF
few | TRBJ2-1 | TRBV11-3 | TRBD1 | TGTGCCAGCAGCTTAGGGGACAGGGGGCACCCCTACAATGAGCAGTTCTTC | CASSLGDRGHPYNEQFF
many | TRBJ2-2 | TRBV11-2 | . | TGTGCCAGCAGCTTGGCTAGCTGGGCCGGGGAGCTGTTTTTT | CASSLASWAGELFF
few | TRBJ2-1 | TRBV3-1 | TRBD2 | TGTGCCAGCAGCCAAGAAAGAACGAGCGGGAGCCACAATGAGCAGTTCTTC | CASSQERTSGSHNEQFF
. | TRBJ1-3 | TRBV13 | . | TGTGCCAGCAGCTTAGTACAGGCGGTCTCTGGAAACACCATATATTTT | CASSLVQAVSGNTIYF
. | TRBJ2-3 | TRBV9 | TRBD2 | TGTGCCAGCAGCGTAGCTACGGATCTAGCGGGAGGGCTCGCAGATACGCAGTATTTT | CASSVATDLAGGLADTQYF
. | TRBJ1-3 | TRBV6-5 | . | TGTGCCAGCAGTTTAACACCCTTCCCCTCTGGAAACACCATATATTTT | CASSLTPFPSGNTIYF
many | TRBJ1-2 | TRBV30 | TRBD1 | TGTGCCTGGAGTGTCGGGCAAGGGGGCTTCACCTTC | CAWSVGQGGFTF
many | TRBJ2-2 | TRBV6-1 | TRBD2 | TGTGCCAGCAGCCGGACTAGCGGAAACGGGGAGCTGTTTTTT | CASSRTSGNGELFF
many | TRBJ2-7 | TRBV20-1 | TRBD2 | TGCAGTGCACGGGGGGGCGCGGAGAAAAACGAGCAGTACTTC | CSARGGAEKNEQYF
. | TRBJ2-7 | TRBV5-6 | TRBD2 | TGTGCCAGCAGCGCCCTCCCGGGACTAGCGGCCTACGAGCAGTACTTC | CASSALPGLAAYEQYF